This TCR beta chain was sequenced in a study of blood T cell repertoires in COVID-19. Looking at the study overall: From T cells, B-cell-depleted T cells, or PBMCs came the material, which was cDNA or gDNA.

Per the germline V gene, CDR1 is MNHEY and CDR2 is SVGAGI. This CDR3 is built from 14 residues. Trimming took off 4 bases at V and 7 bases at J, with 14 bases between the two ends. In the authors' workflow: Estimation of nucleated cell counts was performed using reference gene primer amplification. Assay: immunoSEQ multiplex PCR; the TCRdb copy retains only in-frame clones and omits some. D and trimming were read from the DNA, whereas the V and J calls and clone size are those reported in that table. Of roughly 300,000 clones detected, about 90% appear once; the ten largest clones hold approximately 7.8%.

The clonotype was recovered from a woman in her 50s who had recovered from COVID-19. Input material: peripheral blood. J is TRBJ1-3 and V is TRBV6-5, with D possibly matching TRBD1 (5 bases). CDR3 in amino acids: CASSSPGERNTIYF. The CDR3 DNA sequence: TGTGCCAGCAGTTCCCCGGGGGAGCGGAACACCATATATTTT.